The 32 T cell receptor beta chains given below trace back to one sample, sequenced in a study of control samples from healthy donors and cancer patients. TCRdb's table, derived via immunoSEQ multiplex PCR, lists solely in-frame clones and lacks some. The table lists roughly 100,000 clones, around 89% of them singletons. Sequenced input: PBMCs. These receptors were collected from a man in his sixties with lung cancer.

The genes are TRBV5-6 and TRBJ1-3; no definite D call. The V end was cut by 3 bases, the J end by 0 bases, with 13 bases between. The CDR3 extends over 16 amino acids. Germline V gene data show CDR1 as SGHDT and CDR2 as YYEEEE. As DNA, the CDR3 is TGTGCCAGCAGCTCGTTCGCGGCGTTCTCTGGAAACACCATATATTTT. Translating gives CASSSFAAFSGNTIYF.

The V call is TRBV27, the J call TRBJ1-5; 9 bases match TRBD1. Losses at the gene ends were 9 bases for V and 0 bases for J; bases not matched to a gene: 6. The CDR3 runs to 15 residues. Germline V gene sequence: CDR1 MNHEY, CDR2 SMNVEV (reference sequence). The chain's CDR3 is CASGTGQYSNQPQHF. CDR3 nucleotide sequence: TGTGCCAGTGGGACAGGGCAATATAGCAATCAGCCCCAGCATTTT.

This clone was counted only a few times. This chain connects TRBV5-1 to TRBJ2-2; D perhaps matches TRBD1 (5 bases). Germline CDR1 is SGHRS and CDR2 is YFSETQ. The germline V and J ends were trimmed by 7 bases and 0 bases, with 13 bases remaining between them. CDR3 size: 15 residues. The CDR3 nucleotides are TGCGCCAGCCACATACAGGCTTCGAACACCGGGGAGCTGTTTTTT. Translation: CASHIQASNTGELFF. The complete variable domain, with remaining parts taken from reference TRBV5-1 and TRBJ2-2, reads KAGVTQTPRYLIKTRGQQVTLSCSPISGHRSVSWYQQTPGQGLQFLFEYFSETQRNKGNFPGRFSGRQFSNSRSEMNVSTLELGDSALYLCASHIQASNTGELFFGEGSRLTVL.

This rearrangement joins TRBV12-3 or TRBV12-4 to TRBJ1-2; D call uncertain. Trimming stripped 2 bases from V and 5 bases from J, with 6 bases between. This CDR3 is 12 amino acids long. As DNA, the CDR3 is TGTGCCAGCAGTTTATTATATTATGGCTACACCTTC. It codes for CASSLLYYGYTF.

V gene TRBV4-1 combines with J gene TRBJ1-6; 7 bases line up with TRBD1. V dropped 2 bases and J dropped 8; count of bases not matched to a gene: 3. CDR1 MGHRA and CDR2 YSYEKL come from the germline V gene. The length of the CDR3 is 14 residues. The CDR3 DNA sequence: TGCGCCAGCAGCCAAAGGGGGCCGGATTCACCCCTCCACTTT. It specifies CASSQRGPDSPLHF.

A single count supports this clone. The chain recombines TRBV24-1 with TRBJ2-2; D is uncertain. The CDR3 has 18 residues. The ends were cut back, 4 bases at V and 0 bases at J, with 17 bases in the middle. From germline, CDR1 is KGHDR and CDR2 SFDVKD. Written as DNA, the CDR3 is TGTGCCACCAGTGACCCTTCCCGGGCAGGCTCGAACACCGGGGAGCTGTTTTTT. Translation gives CATSDPSRAGSNTGELFF.

This chain uses TRBV5-1 with TRBJ2-3; no clear D gene. This CDR3 contains 14 residues. Germline V gives CDR1 SGHRS, CDR2 YFSETQ. V was shortened by 2 bases and J by 2 bases, with 9 bases between the two germline ends. The CDR3 DNA reads TGCGCCAGCAGCTTTGACAATCCCACAGATACGCAGTATTTT. Its translation: CASSFDNPTDTQYF.

The chain links TRBV6-5 to TRBJ2-3; D call uncertain. The CDR3 is made up of 16 amino acids. Germline values: CDR1 MNHEY, CDR2 SVGAGI. Trimming removed 0 bases at V and 2 bases at J, with 12 bases between. CDR3 region: CASSYSLGGPTDTQYF. CDR3 bases: TGTGCCAGCAGTTACTCCCTCGGTGGACCCACAGATACGCAGTATTTT.

J is TRBJ1-1 and V is TRBV6-2 or TRBV6-3; D ambiguous. This CDR3 spans 14 amino acids. Between the trimmed V and J ends, which lost 6 bases and 7 bases, there was a span of 18 bases. Looked up from germline, CDR1 is MNHEY and CDR2 is SVGEGT. The CDR3 spells CASSDTGFFVEAFF. Written as DNA, the CDR3 is TGTGCCAGCAGCGACACGGGTTTCTTTGTTGAAGCTTTCTTT.

The chain is built from TRBV7-3 and TRBJ1-2; tentative D call: TRBD1 (5 bases). The CDR3 runs to 14 residues. V lost 5 bases and J 6 bases, leaving 16 bases between the germline ends. Germline V gives CDR1 SGHTA, CDR2 FQGTGA. The CDR3 coding sequence is TGTGCCAGCAGCCCTAGGGGCGGGGTGGATGGCTACACCTTC. Its translation is CASSPRGGVDGYTF.

The rearrangement joins TRBV10-1 to TRBJ1-2; TRBD1 might be the D (6 bases). The CDR3 length is 14 residues. V shed 4 bases and J shed 6 bases, with 15 bases lying between them. In germline, CDR1 is WNHNN, CDR2 SYGVQD (reference sequence). CDR3 residues: CASSANRVVDGYTF. The CDR3 nucleotides read TGCGCCAGCAGTGCTAACAGGGTTGTGGATGGCTACACCTTC.

The V and J genes are TRBV19 and TRBJ2-2, with 7 bases identical to TRBD1. The V segment lost 4 bases and the J segment 1 base; nucleotides outside the gene matches: 0. This CDR3 spans 14 amino acids. Germline assignment: CDR1 LNHDA and CDR2 SQIVND (reference sequence). For the CDR3, the DNA is TGTGCCAGTAGTAGGGACAGGAACACCGGGGAGCTGTTTTTT. Protein product: CASSRDRNTGELFF.

This chain connects TRBV6-2 or TRBV6-3 to TRBJ1-5; D gene unclear. The V and J ends lost 2 bases and 3 bases respectively, with 5 bases between them. This CDR3 is 13 amino acids long. Germline-derived CDR1 and CDR2 are MNHEY and SVGEGT. The CDR3 is CASSYPSNQPQHF. CDR3 sequence (DNA): TGTGCCAGCAGTTACCCTTCCAATCAGCCCCAGCATTTT.

This sequence joins TRBV6-4 and TRBJ1-1; D may be TRBD1 (6 bases). This CDR3 comprises 12 residues. CDR1 MRHNA and CDR2 SNTAGT come from the germline V gene. V was shortened by 2 bases and J by 9 bases, with 10 bases between the two germline ends. The CDR3 here is CASSDTTGKAFF. The DNA of the CDR3 is TGTGCCAGCAGTGACACTACAGGGAAAGCTTTCTTT.

This clone was observed a single time. The rearrangement joins TRBV6-5 to TRBJ2-7; 8 bases are shared with TRBD1. V was clipped by 10 bases and J by 5 bases; unmatched bases: 13. This CDR3 is built from 14 residues. Germline lookup yields CDR1 MNHEY and CDR2 SVGAGI. CDR3 coding DNA: TGTGCCACTGCAGGGGGCCTGCCTCCCAACGAGCAGTACGTC. This encodes CATAGGLPPNEQYV.

The rearrangement uses TRBV12-3 or TRBV12-4 and TRBJ1-5; no reliable D call. The CDR3 has 13 residues. With 2 bases removed from V and 7 bases from J, the gap between germline ends came to 9 bases. In nucleotides, the CDR3 is TGTGCCAGCAGTTTAAAAGGAAACCAGCCCCAGCATTTT. Its protein is CASSLKGNQPQHF.

The rearrangement uses TRBV7-3 and TRBJ2-5; D is possibly TRBD1 (7 bases). Trimming cost V 4 bases and J 5 bases, with 20 bases left between them. Germline V CDR1 and CDR2: SGHTA, FQGTGA. The CDR3 loop spans 16 amino acids. CDR3 loop: CASSSGRGGAGETQYF. The CDR3 nucleotides are TGTGCCAGCAGCTCAGGGAGAGGGGGCGCGGGGGAGACCCAGTACTTC. Full variable domain (remainder filled in from reference TRBV7-3 and TRBJ2-5): GAGVSQTPSNKVTEKGKYVELRCDPISGHTALYWYRQSLGQGPEFLIYFQGTGAADDSGLPNDRFFAVRPEGSVSTLKIQRTERGDSAVYLCASSSGRGGAGETQYFGPGTRLLVL.

This sequence joins TRBV14 and TRBJ2-4; D not resolved. V shed 4 bases and J shed 0 bases, with 10 bases lying between them. The CDR3 has 15 residues. Germline CDR1 and CDR2: SGHDN and FVKESK. CDR3 nucleotide sequence: TGTGCCAGCAGCCCCCTGGGGTTAGCCAAAAACATTCAGTACTTC. This translates into CASSPLGLAKNIQYF.

The V call is TRBV7-9, the J call TRBJ1-1; a weak D match, TRBD1 (5 bases). Germline V gives CDR1 SEHNR, CDR2 FQNEAQ (reference sequence). The CDR3 totals 14 residues. Deletions cut 2 bases from V and 1 base from J, with 8 bases between. This chain's CDR3 is CASSLQGTNTEAFF. The CDR3 DNA reads TGTGCCAGCAGCTTACAGGGAACGAACACTGAAGCTTTCTTT.

This chain links TRBV7-3 with TRBJ2-3; D gene ambiguous. This CDR3 is 13 amino acids long. Trimming took off 0 bases at V and 5 bases at J, with 6 bases between the two ends. CDR1 SGHTA and CDR2 FQGTGA come from the germline V gene. CDR3 in amino acids: CASSLTGVDTQYF. As DNA, the CDR3 is TGTGCCAGCAGCTTAACTGGCGTAGATACGCAGTATTTT. Variable domain in full (rest from reference TRBV7-3 and TRBJ2-3): GAGVSQTPSNKVTEKGKYVELRCDPISGHTALYWYRQSLGQGPEFLIYFQGTGAADDSGLPNDRFFAVRPEGSVSTLKIQRTERGDSAVYLCASSLTGVDTQYFGPGTRLTVL.

The V call is TRBV21-1, the J call TRBJ1-2. TRBV21-1 is labeled a pseudogene. The CDR3 spans 11 residues. The CDR3 protein is CASRRVYGYTF. The CDR3 DNA sequence: TGTGCCAGCCGCCGGGTCTATGGCTACACCTTC.

This clone was counted between two and nine times. In nucleotides, the CDR3 is TGTGCCAGCAGCTTAGAGGCCACTTGGGGCACTGAAGCTTTCTTT. Protein product: CASSLEATWGTEAFF. The V gene is TRBV7-9, the J gene TRBJ1-1; D is undetermined. V lost 1 base and J lost 4, with 13 bases in between. CDR3 length equals 15 residues. CDR1 and CDR2 (germline): SEHNR, FQNEAQ (reference sequence).

The chain recombines TRBV2 with TRBJ1-5; D might be TRBD1 (5 bases). CDR1 SNHLY and CDR2 FYNNEI come from the germline V gene. The CDR3 length is 16 residues. The V end lost 6 bases, the J end lost 0 bases, and 15 bases lay between the germline ends. Here the CDR3 reads CASRGTLSYSNQPQHF. CDR3 DNA sequence: TGTGCCAGCAGAGGGACGCTCAGTTATAGCAATCAGCCCCAGCATTTT.

The chain recombines TRBV3-1 (or the pseudogene TRBV3-2) with TRBJ1-4, with 7 bases that match TRBD1. Per the germline V gene, CDR1 is LGHDT and CDR2 is YNNKEL (reference sequence). V lost 0 bases, J lost 4 bases, and 14 bases stayed unmatched. CDR3 length equals 19 residues. The CDR3 is CASSQDVRTGPLLNEKLFF. The CDR3 nucleotides are TGTGCCAGCAGCCAAGACGTCAGGACAGGTCCCCTCCTTAATGAAAAACTGTTTTTT.

The DNA for the CDR3 is TGCGCCAGCAGCACCGGGACGCCTAGCACTGAAGCTTTCTTT. Encoded protein: CASSTGTPSTEAFF. V and J are TRBV5-1 and TRBJ1-1, with TRBD1 as a possible D gene (5 bases). Germline V gene data show CDR1 as SGHRS and CDR2 as YFSETQ. The CDR3 covers 14 residues. V lost 4 bases and J lost 4, with 14 bases in between. The full variable domain, in which reference TRBV5-1 and TRBJ1-1 provide the parts outside the CDR3, is KAGVTQTPRYLIKTRGQQVTLSCSPISGHRSVSWYQQTPGQGLQFLFEYFSETQRNKGNFPGRFSGRQFSNSRSEMNVSTLELGDSALYLCASSTGTPSTEAFFGQGTRLTVV.

The chain joins TRBV3-1 (or the pseudogene TRBV3-2) to TRBJ2-5; TRBD1 agrees at 7 bases. Unmatched junction bases numbered 9, after V lost 4 bases and J lost 4 bases. The CDR3 spans 15 residues. Germline V gene lookup returns CDR1 LGHDT and CDR2 YNNKEL (reference sequence). CDR3 amino acids: CASSRDPDRAETQYF. In nucleotides, the CDR3 is TGTGCCAGCAGCCGAGATCCCGACAGGGCAGAGACCCAGTACTTC.

V is TRBV10-3 and J is TRBJ1-5; D may be TRBD1 (5 bases). CDR1 is ENHRY, CDR2 SYGVKD, per germline. Trimming pared 3 bases from V and 2 bases from J, leaving 11 bases between. This CDR3 has 15 amino acids. CDR3 nucleotides: TGTGCCATCAGTGATGCGGGAGGGGGCAATCAGCCCCAGCATTTT. Amino acid sequence: CAISDAGGGNQPQHF.

This chain uses TRBV5-8 with TRBJ1-2; TRBD1 matches at 10 bases. J gave up 4 bases and V 0 bases, and 3 bases lay outside the gene matches. This CDR3 is built from 15 residues. Germline V gene lookup returns CDR1 SGHTS and CDR2 YDEGEE. The CDR3 sequence is CASSLEGTGAYGYTF. In DNA, the CDR3 is TGTGCCAGCAGCTTGGAGGGGACAGGGGCCTATGGCTACACCTTC.

The rearrangement links TRBV5-1 to TRBJ2-2, with 9 bases fitting TRBD2. Germline loops: CDR1 SGHRS, CDR2 YFSETQ. This CDR3 region has 16 residues. V trimming: 1 base; J trimming: 2 bases; junction bases outside the gene matches: 3. CDR3 loop: CASSLLLAGNTGELFF. CDR3 coding DNA: TGCGCCAGCAGCTTGCTTCTAGCGGGAAACACCGGGGAGCTGTTTTTT.

The chain employs TRBV6-5 and TRBJ2-3; no firm D call. V dropped 6 bases and J dropped 3 bases, with 16 bases sitting between them. The CDR3 sequence is 15 residues long. The V gene's germline CDR1 is MNHEY and CDR2 SVGAGI. Written as DNA, the CDR3 is TGTGCCAGCAGCTACGCCTGGGGTCGGACAGATACGCAGTATTTT. Encoded protein: CASSYAWGRTDTQYF.

The chain joins TRBV25-1 to TRBJ1-2, with D possibly being TRBD1 (5 bases). In germline, CDR1 is MGHDK, CDR2 SYGVNS. The length of the CDR3 is 13 residues. V was trimmed by 2 bases and J by 4 bases, leaving 8 bases between them. The DNA for the CDR3 is TGTGCCAGCAGTGAACCGGACACCTATGGCTACACCTTC. Its protein is CASSEPDTYGYTF.

This chain joins TRBV18 and TRBJ1-5; no clear D. Per the germline V gene, CDR1 is KGHSH and CDR2 is LQKENI. The CDR3 totals 12 residues. Trimming pared 3 bases from V and 4 bases from J, leaving 4 bases between. The CDR3 reads CASSPQNQPQHF. In nucleotides, the CDR3 is TGTGCCAGCTCACCTCAGAATCAGCCCCAGCATTTT.